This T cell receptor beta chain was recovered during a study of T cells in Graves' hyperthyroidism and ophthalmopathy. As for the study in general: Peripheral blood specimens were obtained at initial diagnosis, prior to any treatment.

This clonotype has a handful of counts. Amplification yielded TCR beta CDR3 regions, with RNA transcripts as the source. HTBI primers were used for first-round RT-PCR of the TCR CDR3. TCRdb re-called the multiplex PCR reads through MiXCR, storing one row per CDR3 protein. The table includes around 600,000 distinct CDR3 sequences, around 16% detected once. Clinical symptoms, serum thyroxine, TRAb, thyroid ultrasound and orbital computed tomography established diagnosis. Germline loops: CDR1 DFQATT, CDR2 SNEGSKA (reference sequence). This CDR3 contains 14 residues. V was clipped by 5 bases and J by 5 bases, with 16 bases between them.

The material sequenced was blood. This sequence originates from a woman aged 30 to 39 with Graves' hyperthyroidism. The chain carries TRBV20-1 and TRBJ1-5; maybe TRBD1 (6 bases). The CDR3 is CSAEDRDKYQPQHF. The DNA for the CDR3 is TGCAGTGCTGAAGACCGGGACAAATATCAGCCCCAGCATTTT.